Each of the 7 T cell receptor beta chains below was sequenced from the same sample in a study of blood T cell repertoires in COVID-19. The method was immunoSEQ multiplex PCR; TCRdb's version includes in-frame clones alone and lacks a portion of them. The sample yields about 180,000 clones, roughly 82% seen once. Sequenced sample: PBMCs or T cells enriched from blood (not recorded which). These receptors originate from a woman in her 30s who had recovered from COVID-19.

The V call is TRBV6-5, the J call TRBJ1-1; D uncertain. V was shortened by 0 bases and J by 5 bases, with 10 bases between the two germline ends. The CDR3 runs to 14 residues. CDR1 and CDR2 from the germline V gene are MNHEY and SVGAGI. For the CDR3, the DNA is TGTGCCAGCAGTTACTCGTACAGCTCTACTGAAGCTTTCTTT. Translated: CASSYSYSSTEAFF.

The J gene is TRBJ2-7, the V gene TRBV19; D is possibly TRBD1 (6 bases). CDR1 and CDR2 from the germline V gene are LNHDA and SQIVND (reference sequence). The CDR3 covers 16 residues. V lost 0 bases to trimming and J lost 1 base, with 13 bases between them. The CDR3 DNA sequence: TGTGCCAGTAGTATAGATCCATGGGGGACATCCTACGAGCAGTACTTC. Its protein is CASSIDPWGTSYEQYF.

J is TRBJ2-1 and V is TRBV19; a weak D match, TRBD1 (6 bases). This CDR3 comprises 15 residues. Per germline, CDR1 LNHDA and CDR2 SQIVND (reference sequence). With 3 bases removed from V and 6 bases from J, the gap between germline ends came to 15 bases. CDR3 in DNA: TGTGCCAGTAGTATCGTCAGGGGCGTAGTCAATGAGCAGTTCTTC. Protein sequence: CASSIVRGVVNEQFF. The whole variable domain, filled in from reference TRBV19 and TRBJ2-1, reads DGGITQSPKYLFRKEGQNVTLSCEQNLNHDAMYWYRQDPGQGLRLIYYSQIVNDFQKGDIAEGYSVSREKKESFPLTVTSAQKNPTAFYLCASSIVRGVVNEQFFGPGTRLTVL.

The genes are TRBV7-3 and TRBJ1-1, with 11 bases matching TRBD1. V lost 4 bases to trimming and J lost 5 bases; unmatched junction nucleotides: 9. Germline CDR1 reads SGHTA; CDR2 reads FQGTGA. The CDR3 runs 16 residues. The CDR3 loop reads CASSSSGTGGKTEAFF. The CDR3 region has the DNA TGTGCCAGCAGCTCATCTGGGACAGGGGGTAAAACTGAAGCTTTCTTT.

In this sample, this clone turned up once. This chain joins TRBV28 and TRBJ1-4; tentatively, D is TRBD1 (6 bases). This CDR3 spans 14 amino acids. Trimming stripped 8 bases from V and 7 bases from J, with 17 bases between. Germline V gene lookup returns CDR1 MDHEN and CDR2 SYDVKM. The CDR3 is CASLGGGEGEKLFF. CDR3 bases: TGTGCCAGCCTAGGGGGGGGTGAGGGTGAAAAACTGTTTTTT.

This chain uses TRBV5-1 with TRBJ1-3; a possible D gene is TRBD1 (6 bases). CDR3 size: 16 residues. V lost 0 bases, J lost 4 bases, and 14 bases lay in between. Germline V CDR1 and CDR2: SGHRS, YFSETQ. The DNA for the CDR3 is TGCGCCAGCAGCTTGGCTACAGGGACGGACGGAAACACCATATATTTT. Translation: CASSLATGTDGNTIYF. Using reference TRBV5-1 and TRBJ1-3 for the parts outside the CDR3, the full variable domain is KAGVTQTPRYLIKTRGQQVTLSCSPISGHRSVSWYQQTPGQGLQFLFEYFSETQRNKGNFPGRFSGRQFSNSRSEMNVSTLELGDSALYLCASSLATGTDGNTIYFGEGSWLTVV.

This clone has more than one count but fewer than ten. V is TRBV2 and J is TRBJ2-7, with D unresolved. The germline V gene has CDR1 SNHLY and CDR2 FYNNEI. V was pared by 4 bases and J by 0 bases, with 7 bases between. The CDR3 consists of 13 residues. The CDR3: CASSVGSSYEQYF. DNA of the CDR3: TGTGCCAGCAGTGTTGGTAGCTCCTACGAGCAGTACTTC.